Following are 21 T cell receptor beta chains from one sample sequenced in a study of CD8 T cells in ankylosing spondylitis. TCRdb re-called the 5' RACE reads through MiXCR, storing one row per CDR3 protein. The table shows more than 200,000 distinct CDR3 sequences, with about 24% occurring only once. The specimen sequenced was blood, either unsorted or a sorted T cell fraction (not recorded which). Receptors were obtained from a male donor with ankylosing spondylitis or in good health (not recorded which).

The rearrangement joins TRBV20-1 to TRBJ2-1; unclear D gene. The germline V gene encodes CDR1 DFQATT and CDR2 SNEGSKA (reference sequence). The CDR3 is 12 amino acids. V dropped 5 bases and J dropped 6 bases, with 11 bases sitting between them. For the CDR3, the DNA is TGCAGTGCTCCCGTGACGTTCAATGAGCAGTTCTTC. It translates to CSAPVTFNEQFF.

The rearrangement uses TRBV2 and TRBJ2-7, with 9 bases aligning to TRBD1. This CDR3 has 15 residues. Trimming removed 5 bases from V and 5 bases from J; junction bases left unmatched: 10. Per the germline V gene, CDR1 is SNHLY and CDR2 is FYNNEI. The CDR3 DNA follows: TGTGCCAGCAGTCCCTCCGGGACAGGGTCCGACGAGCAGTACTTC. Translating it yields CASSPSGTGSDEQYF.

This clonotype was observed many times. This chain links TRBV20-1 with TRBJ1-5, with D possibly matching TRBD1 (6 bases). Trimming left V 5 bases short and J 2 bases short, with 16 bases between. This CDR3 region has 15 residues. CDR1 DFQATT and CDR2 SNEGSKA come from the germline V gene (reference sequence). CDR3 in amino acids: CSAARGHGGNQPQHF. The CDR3 coding sequence is TGCAGTGCTGCCAGGGGCCACGGAGGCAATCAGCCCCAGCATTTT.

This clonotype was found many times. The chain couples TRBV6-6 to TRBJ1-2; D call uncertain. Trimming took 6 bases from V and 3 from J, leaving 8 bases between them. This CDR3 has 12 amino acids. CDR1 is MNHNY, CDR2 SVGAGI, per germline (reference sequence). The CDR3 DNA is TGTGCCAGCAGCCGCGCGGACTATGGCTACACCTTC. Its translation is CASSRADYGYTF.

This clonotype has ten or more counts. V is TRBV7-9 and J is TRBJ1-1; 9 nucleotides match TRBD1. With 3 bases clipped from V and 4 bases from J, the junction kept 6 bases outside the gene matches. Germline-derived CDR1 and CDR2 are SEHNR and FQNEAQ (reference sequence). CDR3 length: 15 amino acids. CDR3 sequence: CASSLSDRGGTEAFF. The CDR3 nucleotides are TGTGCCAGCAGCTTGTCGGACAGGGGAGGCACTGAAGCTTTCTTT.

V is TRBV20-1 and J is TRBJ2-3; 8 bases are shared with TRBD1. The CDR3 runs 16 residues. The ends lost 0 bases at V and 2 bases at J; junction bases unmatched: 7. In germline, CDR1 is DFQATT, CDR2 SNEGSKA (reference sequence). CDR3 DNA sequence: TGCAGTGCTAGAGACCGCAGGGGGCTTGTCACAGATACGCAGTATTTT. Translation: CSARDRRGLVTDTQYF.

This clonotype occurred a few times. The chain carries TRBV11-2 and TRBJ2-7, with 8 bases identical to TRBD1. CDR1 is SGHAT, CDR2 FQNNGV, per germline. Germline trimming cut 3 bases from V and 2 bases from J; bases unmatched to any gene: 12. This CDR3 is built from 17 residues. The CDR3 DNA sequence: TGTGCCAGCAGCTTCTCACACTCTGCGGACAGGGCCTACGAGCAGTACTTC. Translation gives CASSFSHSADRAYEQYF.

This chain uses TRBV20-1 with TRBJ2-5, with 9 bases that match TRBD2. The J segment lost 5 bases and the V segment lost 2 bases, leaving 9 bases of the junction unmatched. This CDR3 is built from 15 residues. Germline CDR1 DFQATT, CDR2 SNEGSKA (reference sequence). The CDR3: CSARLVRGGLETQYF. DNA of the CDR3: TGCAGTGCTAGATTGGTGCGGGGGGGCCTGGAGACCCAGTACTTC.

On this clonotype itself: Relative to the germline gene, one junction end is altered; a read error may explain this. The CDR3 protein is CCARDLVRGGNSYNSPLHF. Written as DNA, the CDR3 is TGCTGTGCTAGAGATCTCGTGCGCGGGGGGAACTCCTATAATTCACCCCTCCACTTT. The V and J genes are TRBV20-1 and TRBJ1-6, with D maybe TRBD1 (5 bases). CDR1 is DFQATT and CDR2 is SNEGSKA in the germline V gene (reference sequence). CDR3 length equals 19 residues.

This clonotype has just a few counts. The V gene is TRBV29-1, the J gene TRBJ1-2; 9 positions match TRBD1. Losses at the gene ends were 1 base for V and 7 bases for J; bases not matched to a gene: 7. The length of the CDR3 is 14 residues. Germline CDR1 SQVTM, CDR2 ANQGSEA. CDR3: CSVEGDRGVSGYTF. DNA of the CDR3: TGCAGCGTTGAAGGCGACAGGGGGGTGTCTGGCTACACCTTC.

This clonotype was detected a few times. The CDR3 reads CSASERLTTDTQYF. Here the CDR3 DNA reads TGCAGTGCTAGCGAGCGCCTAACCACAGATACGCAGTATTTT. This chain joins TRBV20-1 and TRBJ2-3, with D unclear. V shed 3 bases and J shed 2 bases, with 12 bases lying between them. Germline assignment: CDR1 DFQATT and CDR2 SNEGSKA (reference sequence). This CDR3 spans 14 amino acids.

The chain couples TRBV5-1 to TRBJ2-7; a possible D gene is TRBD2 (5 bases). The ends were cut back, 1 base at V and 1 base at J, with 15 bases in the middle. The CDR3 runs to 16 residues. Looked up from germline, CDR1 is SGHRS and CDR2 is YFSETQ. The CDR3 here is CASSLLIGLTSYEQYF. CDR3 coding DNA: TGCGCCAGCAGCTTGTTAATCGGACTGACGTCCTACGAGCAGTACTTC.

This clonotype came up many times. The chain has TRBV6-5 and TRBJ2-5; TRBD1 or TRBD2 may be the D gene (6 bases each). The germline V gene encodes CDR1 MNHEY and CDR2 SVGAGI. The CDR3 extends over 17 amino acids. Deletions cut 2 bases from V and 5 bases from J, with 21 bases between. CDR3 sequence (DNA): TGTGCCAGCAGTTACCGCAAACACGGGGGCGCCGTGGAGACCCAGTACTTC. Translated, it gives CASSYRKHGGAVETQYF.

In this sample, this clonotype turned up a few times. This rearrangement joins TRBV12-3 or TRBV12-4 to TRBJ2-7, with TRBD2 as a possible D gene (5 bases). V shed 1 base and J shed 1 base, with 5 bases lying between them. The CDR3 spans 13 residues. The CDR3 DNA reads as TGTGCCAGCAGTTTAGGGGAGTCCTACGAGCAGTACTTC. The encoded protein is CASSLGESYEQYF.

In its sample, this clonotype was seen a few times. This rearrangement joins TRBV6-5 to TRBJ2-3; 9 bases agree with TRBD2. Germline loops: CDR1 MNHEY, CDR2 SVGAGI. This CDR3 is 15 amino acids long. J lost 3 bases, V lost 4 bases, and 5 bases had no gene match. The chain's CDR3 is CASSWGTSTTDTQYF. The CDR3 DNA sequence: TGTGCCAGCAGTTGGGGGACTAGCACTACAGATACGCAGTATTTT.

V usage is TRBV6-6 and J usage is TRBJ2-7; D uncertain. V was trimmed by 10 bases and J by 0 bases, leaving 13 bases between them. CDR3 size: 13 residues. CDR1 is MNHNY and CDR2 is SVGAGI in the germline V gene (reference sequence). The CDR3 loop is CATQGPSSYEQYF. DNA for the CDR3: TGTGCCACTCAAGGTCCGAGCTCCTACGAGCAGTACTTC.

This clonotype was counted ten times or more. The chain joins TRBV6-5 to TRBJ2-7; D remains unclear. The ends were cut back, 1 base at V and 5 bases at J, with 12 bases in the middle. CDR1 and CDR2 from the germline V gene are MNHEY and SVGAGI. The CDR3 has 14 amino acids. The CDR3 nucleotides are TGTGCCAGCAGTTACTACCAGGCTGCCCACGAGCAGTACTTC. It specifies CASSYYQAAHEQYF.

This clonotype has ten or more counts. The chain joins TRBV12-3 or TRBV12-4 to TRBJ1-6; D remains ambiguous. Trimming cost V 3 bases and J 10 bases, with 7 bases left between them. The CDR3 spans 12 residues. CDR3 nucleotides: TGTGCCAGCAGTTTCGTTGGGTCACCCCTCCACTTT. It specifies CASSFVGSPLHF.

This clonotype showed up many times. The genes are TRBV24-1 and TRBJ2-1; the D is unclear. This CDR3 is built from 13 residues. The V gene lost 4 bases and the J gene lost 8 bases, with 11 bases spanning the gap. From germline, CDR1 is KGHDR and CDR2 SFDVKD. Here the CDR3 reads CATSDPPLDEQFF. The CDR3 region has the DNA TGTGCCACCAGTGACCCTCCTTTGGATGAGCAGTTCTTC.

There are a few counts of this clonotype. The chain has TRBV29-1 and TRBJ2-3, with a possible D match to TRBD2 (5 bases). The CDR3 loop spans 14 amino acids. From germline, CDR1 is SQVTM and CDR2 ANQGSEA. Trimming removed 2 bases from V and 3 bases from J, with 12 bases in between. This CDR3 is CSVERWERTDTQYF. The CDR3 bases are TGCAGCGTTGAACGGTGGGAGAGAACAGATACGCAGTATTTT.

The table lists this clonotype with a count of one. The chain uses TRBV20-1 and TRBJ2-3, with 9 bases fitting TRBD2. Germline CDR1 reads DFQATT; CDR2 reads SNEGSKA (reference sequence). V trimming: 6 bases; J trimming: 1 base; junction bases outside the gene matches: 11. The CDR3 totals 16 residues. CDR3 bases: TGCAGTGCCCAACCTCGACTAGCGGCGCGCACAGATACGCAGTATTTT. Protein sequence: CSAQPRLAARTDTQYF.